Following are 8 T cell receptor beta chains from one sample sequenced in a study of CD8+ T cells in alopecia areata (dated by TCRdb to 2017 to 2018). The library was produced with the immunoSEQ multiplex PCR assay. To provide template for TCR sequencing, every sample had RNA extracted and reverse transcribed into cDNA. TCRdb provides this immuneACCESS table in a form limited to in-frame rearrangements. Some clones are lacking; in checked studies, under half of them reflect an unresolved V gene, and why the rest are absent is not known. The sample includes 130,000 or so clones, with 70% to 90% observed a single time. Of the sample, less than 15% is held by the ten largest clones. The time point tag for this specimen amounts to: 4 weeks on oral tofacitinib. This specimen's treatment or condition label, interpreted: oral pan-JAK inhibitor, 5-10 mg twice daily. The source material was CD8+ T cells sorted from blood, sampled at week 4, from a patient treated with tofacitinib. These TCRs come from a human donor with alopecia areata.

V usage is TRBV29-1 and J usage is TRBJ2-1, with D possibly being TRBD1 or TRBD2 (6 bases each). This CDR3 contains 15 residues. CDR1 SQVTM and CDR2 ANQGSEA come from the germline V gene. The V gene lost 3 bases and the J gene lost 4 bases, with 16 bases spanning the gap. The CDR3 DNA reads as TGCAGCGTTGAGGGCACGGGGGCCCAATACAATGAGCAGTTCTTC. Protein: CSVEGTGAQYNEQFF.

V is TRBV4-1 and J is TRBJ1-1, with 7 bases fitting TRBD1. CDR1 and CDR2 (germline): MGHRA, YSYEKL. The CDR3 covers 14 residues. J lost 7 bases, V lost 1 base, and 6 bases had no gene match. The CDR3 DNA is TGCGCCAGCAGCCAAGGTGGGACAGCTATTGAAGCTTTCTTT. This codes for CASSQGGTAIEAFF.

The CDR3 region has the DNA TGTGCCACCACGGACCACCAAGAGACCCAGTACTTC. It translates to CATTDHQETQYF. This chain connects TRBV27 to TRBJ2-5; D remains ambiguous. Between the trimmed V and J ends, which lost 10 bases and 0 bases, there was a span of 9 bases. The germline V gene has CDR1 MNHEY and CDR2 SMNVEV (reference sequence). The CDR3 is 12 amino acids.

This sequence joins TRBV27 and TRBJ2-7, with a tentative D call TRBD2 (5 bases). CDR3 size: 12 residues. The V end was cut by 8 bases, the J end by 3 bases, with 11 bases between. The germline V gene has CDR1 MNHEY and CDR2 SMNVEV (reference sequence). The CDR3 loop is CASSDSHYEQYF. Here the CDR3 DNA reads TGTGCCAGCTCGGACTCGCACTACGAGCAGTACTTC.

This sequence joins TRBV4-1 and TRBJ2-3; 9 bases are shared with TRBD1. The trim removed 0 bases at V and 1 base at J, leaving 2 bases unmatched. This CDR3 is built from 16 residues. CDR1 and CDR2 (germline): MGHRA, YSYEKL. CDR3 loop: CASSQEGQGGTDTQYF. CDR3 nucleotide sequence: TGCGCCAGCAGCCAAGAGGGACAGGGTGGCACAGATACGCAGTATTTT.

The CDR3 bases are TGTGCCAGCAGCCTAGACAGGGAGCAGTACTTC. It is translated as CASSLDREQYF. The rearrangement links TRBV7-9 to TRBJ2-7; tentative D call: TRBD1 (6 bases). V was clipped by 5 bases and J by 7 bases, with 9 bases between them. Germline CDR1 reads SEHNR; CDR2 reads FQNEAQ (reference sequence). The CDR3 is 11 amino acids.

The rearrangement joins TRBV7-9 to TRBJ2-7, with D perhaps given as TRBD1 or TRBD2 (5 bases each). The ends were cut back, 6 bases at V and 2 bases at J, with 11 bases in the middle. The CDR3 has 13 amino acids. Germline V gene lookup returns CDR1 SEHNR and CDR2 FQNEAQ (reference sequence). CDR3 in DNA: TGTGCCAGCAGGGCCGGGACGACCTACGAGCAGTACTTC. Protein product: CASRAGTTYEQYF.

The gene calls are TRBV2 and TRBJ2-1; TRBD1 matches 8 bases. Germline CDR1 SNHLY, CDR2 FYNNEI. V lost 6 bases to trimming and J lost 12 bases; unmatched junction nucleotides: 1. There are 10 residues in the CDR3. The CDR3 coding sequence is TGTGCCAGCAGCGGACAGGGGCAGTTCTTC. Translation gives CASSGQGQFF. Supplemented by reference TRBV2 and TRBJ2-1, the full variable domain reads EPEVTQTPSHQVTQMGQEVILRCVPISNHLYFYWYRQILGQKVEFLVSFYNNEISEKSEIFDDQFSVERPDGSNFTLKIRSTKLEDSAMYFCASSGQGQFFGPGTRLTVL.